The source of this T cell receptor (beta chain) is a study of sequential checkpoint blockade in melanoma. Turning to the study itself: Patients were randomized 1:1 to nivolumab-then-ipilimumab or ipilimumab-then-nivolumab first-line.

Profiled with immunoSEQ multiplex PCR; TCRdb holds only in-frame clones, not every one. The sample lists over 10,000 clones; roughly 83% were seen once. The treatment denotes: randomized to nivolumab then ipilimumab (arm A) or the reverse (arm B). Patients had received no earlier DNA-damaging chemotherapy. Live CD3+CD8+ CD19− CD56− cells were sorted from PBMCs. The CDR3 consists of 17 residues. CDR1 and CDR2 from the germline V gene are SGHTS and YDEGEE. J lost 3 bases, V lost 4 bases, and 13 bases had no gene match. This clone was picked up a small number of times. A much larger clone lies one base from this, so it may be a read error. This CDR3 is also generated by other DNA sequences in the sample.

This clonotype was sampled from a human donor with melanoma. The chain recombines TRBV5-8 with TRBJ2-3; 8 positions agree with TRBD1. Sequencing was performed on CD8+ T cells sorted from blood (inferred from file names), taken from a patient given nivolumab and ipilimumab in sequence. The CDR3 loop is CASSQDFAGGITDTQYF. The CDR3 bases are TGTGCCAGCAGCCAAGATTTTGCAGGGGGCATAACAGATACGCAGTATTTT.